This passage covers 7 T cell receptor beta chains from one sample sequenced in a study of cytomegalovirus exposure and HLA in healthy donors (dated by TCRdb to the late 2010s). The method behind the library was the immunoSEQ multiplex PCR assay. The multiplex PCR relied on a mix of 60 forward primers for TCR Vbeta segments and 13 reverse primers for TCR Jbeta segments. TCRdb obtained this table from immuneACCESS and retained in-frame rearrangements with V and J assigned. These tables miss some clones; where compared with another copy, unresolved V genes account for less than half of the shortfall, and the remainder is unexplained. The sample records about 140,000 clones, around 73% of which are singletons. The ten largest clones take up around 1.4% of the sample. What was sequenced was PBMCs. Source of these receptors: a woman in her 40s in good health and CMV-seronegative.

This clone has more than one count but fewer than ten. The rearrangement links TRBV5-1 to TRBJ1-6; D is ambiguous. This CDR3 has 14 residues. Trimming took 0 bases from V and 10 from J, leaving 11 bases between them. Germline V gives CDR1 SGHRS, CDR2 YFSETQ. CDR3 nucleotide sequence: TGCGCCAGCAGCTTGGGTGAATCTCGGTCACCCCTCCACTTT. It yields the protein CASSLGESRSPLHF.

This chain connects TRBV11-2 to TRBJ2-7; TRBD1 is a possible D gene (5 bases). Germline V gene sequence: CDR1 SGHAT, CDR2 FQNNGV. V was clipped by 4 bases and J by 1 base, with 11 bases between them. The CDR3 spans 14 residues. Written as DNA, the CDR3 is TGTGCCAGCAGCTATTACAGGACATCCTACGAGCAGTACGTC. It translates to CASSYYRTSYEQYV.

The V and J genes are TRBV29-1 and TRBJ1-1; TRBD1 matches at 7 bases. Germline V gene sequence: CDR1 SQVTM, CDR2 ANQGSEA. There are 13 residues in the CDR3. With V trimmed by 7 bases and J by 2 bases, 7 bases remained unmatched. CDR3 coding DNA: TGCAGCGCGGGACAGACAATAAACACTGAAGCTTTCTTT. Its translation: CSAGQTINTEAFF.

This rearrangement joins TRBV10-3 to TRBJ1-2; 10 bases align to TRBD1. Germline V gives CDR1 ENHRY, CDR2 SYGVKD. The J segment lost 8 bases and the V segment lost 2 bases, leaving 8 bases of the junction unmatched. The CDR3 totals 15 residues. The DNA for the CDR3 is TGTGCCATCAGTGAGGGGGGACAGGGGATGCGCGGCTACACCTTC. This codes for CAISEGGQGMRGYTF.

By sample share, this clone is medium-sized. This CDR3 is also generated by other DNA sequences in the sample. This sequence joins TRBV9 and TRBJ2-1; D perhaps matches TRBD2 (6 bases). CDR3 length equals 14 residues. Germline V gene sequence: CDR1 SGDLS, CDR2 YYNGEE. The V end was cut by 2 bases, the J end by 0 bases, with 6 bases between. CDR3 sequence reads: CASSVGGSYNEQFF. The DNA for the CDR3 is TGTGCCAGCAGCGTCGGGGGCTCCTACAATGAGCAGTTCTTC.

The table lists this clone with a count of one. The chain joins TRBV2 to TRBJ2-1; 8 positions match TRBD2. This CDR3 is 15 amino acids long. Losses at the gene ends were 2 bases for V and 8 bases for J; bases not matched to a gene: 8. Germline CDR1 is SNHLY and CDR2 is FYNNEI. The CDR3 loop reads CASSERSGGNDEQFF. The CDR3, as DNA: TGTGCCAGCAGTGAACGAAGCGGGGGTAACGATGAGCAGTTCTTC. Full variable domain (outside the CDR3, taken from reference TRBV2 and TRBJ2-1): EPEVTQTPSHQVTQMGQEVILRCVPISNHLYFYWYRQILGQKVEFLVSFYNNEISEKSEIFDDQFSVERPDGSNFTLKIRSTKLEDSAMYFCASSERSGGNDEQFFGPGTRLTVL.

The chain joins TRBV10-3 to TRBJ1-5; 9 nucleotides align to TRBD1. Germline CDR1 and CDR2: ENHRY and SYGVKD. The CDR3 runs to 14 residues. V lost 6 bases to trimming and J lost 3 bases; unmatched junction nucleotides: 3. The DNA of the CDR3 is TGTGCCATCAGGGGGACAGGGCCCAATCAGCCCCAGCATTTT. The encoded protein is CAIRGTGPNQPQHF.